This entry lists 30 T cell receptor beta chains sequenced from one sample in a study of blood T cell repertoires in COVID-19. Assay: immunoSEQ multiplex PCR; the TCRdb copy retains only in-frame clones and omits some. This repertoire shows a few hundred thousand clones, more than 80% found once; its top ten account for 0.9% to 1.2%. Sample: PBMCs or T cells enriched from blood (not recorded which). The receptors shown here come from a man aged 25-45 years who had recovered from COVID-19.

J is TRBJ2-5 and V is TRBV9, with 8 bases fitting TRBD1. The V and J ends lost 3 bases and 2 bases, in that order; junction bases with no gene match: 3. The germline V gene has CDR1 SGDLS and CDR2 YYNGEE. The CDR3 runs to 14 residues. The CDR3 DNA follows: TGTGCCAGCAGCGAAACAGGGGGTCAAGAGACCCAGTACTTC. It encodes CASSETGGQETQYF.

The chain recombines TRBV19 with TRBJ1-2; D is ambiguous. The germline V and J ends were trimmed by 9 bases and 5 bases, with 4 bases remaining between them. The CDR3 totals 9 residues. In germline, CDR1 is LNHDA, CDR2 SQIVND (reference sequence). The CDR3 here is CARQYGYTF. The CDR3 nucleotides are TGTGCCAGGCAGTATGGCTACACCTTC.

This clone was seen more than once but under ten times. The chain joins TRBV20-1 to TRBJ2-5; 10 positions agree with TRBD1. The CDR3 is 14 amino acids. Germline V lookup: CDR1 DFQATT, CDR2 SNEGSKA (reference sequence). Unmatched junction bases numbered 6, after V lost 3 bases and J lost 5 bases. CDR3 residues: CSASRTGGGETQYF. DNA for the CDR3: TGCAGTGCTAGTCGGACAGGGGGTGGGGAGACCCAGTACTTC.

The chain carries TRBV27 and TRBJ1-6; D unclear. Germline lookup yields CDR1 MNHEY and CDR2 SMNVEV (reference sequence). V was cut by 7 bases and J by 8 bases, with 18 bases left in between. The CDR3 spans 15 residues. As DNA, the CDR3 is TGTGCCAGCACCCTAAGCCACGGTTCGCATTCACCCCTCCACTTT. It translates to CASTLSHGSHSPLHF.

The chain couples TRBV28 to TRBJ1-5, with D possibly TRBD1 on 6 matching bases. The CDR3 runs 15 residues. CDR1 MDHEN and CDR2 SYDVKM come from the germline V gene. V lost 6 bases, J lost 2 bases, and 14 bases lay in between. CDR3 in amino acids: CASRRDRFGNQPQHF. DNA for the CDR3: TGTGCCAGCAGGCGTGACAGGTTCGGCAATCAGCCCCAGCATTTT.

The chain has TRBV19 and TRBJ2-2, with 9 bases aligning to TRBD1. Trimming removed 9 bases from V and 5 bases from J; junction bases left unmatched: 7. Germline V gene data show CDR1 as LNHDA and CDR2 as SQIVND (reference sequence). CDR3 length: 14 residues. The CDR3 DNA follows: TGTGCCAGAAGGGGACAGGGATTTACCGGGGAGCTGTTTTTT. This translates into CARRGQGFTGELFF.

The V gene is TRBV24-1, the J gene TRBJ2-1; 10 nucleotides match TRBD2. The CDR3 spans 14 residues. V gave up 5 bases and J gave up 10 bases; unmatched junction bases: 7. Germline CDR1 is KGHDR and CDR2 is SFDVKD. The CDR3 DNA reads TGTGCCACCAGTGGGCTAGCGGGAGTCCGGGAGCAGTTCTTC. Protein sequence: CATSGLAGVREQFF.

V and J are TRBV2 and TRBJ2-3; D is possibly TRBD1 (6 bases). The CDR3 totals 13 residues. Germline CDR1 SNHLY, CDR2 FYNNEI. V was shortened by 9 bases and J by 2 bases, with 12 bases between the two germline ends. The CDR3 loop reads CARSRTVTDTQYF. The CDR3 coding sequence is TGTGCCAGATCCCGGACAGTCACAGATACGCAGTATTTT. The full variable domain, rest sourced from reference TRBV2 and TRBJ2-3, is EPEVTQTPSHQVTQMGQEVILRCVPISNHLYFYWYRQILGQKVEFLVSFYNNEISEKSEIFDDQFSVERPDGSNFTLKIRSTKLEDSAMYFCARSRTVTDTQYFGPGTRLTVL.

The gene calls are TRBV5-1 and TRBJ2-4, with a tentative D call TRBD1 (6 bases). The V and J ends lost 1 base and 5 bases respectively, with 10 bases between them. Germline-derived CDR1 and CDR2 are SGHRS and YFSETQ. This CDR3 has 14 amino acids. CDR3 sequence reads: CASSLTGFENIQYF. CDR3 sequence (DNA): TGCGCCAGCAGCTTGACAGGGTTTGAAAACATTCAGTACTTC.

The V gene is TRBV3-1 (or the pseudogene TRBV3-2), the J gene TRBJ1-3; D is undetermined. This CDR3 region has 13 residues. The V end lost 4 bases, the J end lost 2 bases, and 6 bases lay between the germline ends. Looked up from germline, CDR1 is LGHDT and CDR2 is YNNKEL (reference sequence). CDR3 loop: CASSRRPGNTIYF. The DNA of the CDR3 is TGTGCCAGCAGCCGCAGGCCTGGAAACACCATATATTTT.

The CDR3 region has the DNA TGTGCCAGCAGTTCTGGGGACTGGGCCTACGAGCAGTACTTC. Encoded protein: CASSSGDWAYEQYF. The genes are TRBV28 and TRBJ2-7; maybe TRBD2 (6 bases). V shed 4 bases and J shed 2 bases, with 12 bases lying between them. Germline V lookup: CDR1 MDHEN, CDR2 SYDVKM. The CDR3 is 14 residues long.

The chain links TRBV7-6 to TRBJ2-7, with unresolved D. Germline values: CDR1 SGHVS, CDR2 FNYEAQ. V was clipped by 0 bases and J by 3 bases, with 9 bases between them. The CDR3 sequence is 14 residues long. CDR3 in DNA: TGTGCCAGCAGCTTAGCGTTTTCGGTCTACGAGCAGTACTTC. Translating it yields CASSLAFSVYEQYF.

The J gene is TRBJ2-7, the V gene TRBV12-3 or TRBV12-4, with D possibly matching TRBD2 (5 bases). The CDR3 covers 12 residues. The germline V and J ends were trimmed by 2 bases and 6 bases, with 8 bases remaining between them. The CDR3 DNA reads TGTGCCAGCAGTTTAATAGGGAGCGAGCAGTACTTC. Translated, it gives CASSLIGSEQYF.

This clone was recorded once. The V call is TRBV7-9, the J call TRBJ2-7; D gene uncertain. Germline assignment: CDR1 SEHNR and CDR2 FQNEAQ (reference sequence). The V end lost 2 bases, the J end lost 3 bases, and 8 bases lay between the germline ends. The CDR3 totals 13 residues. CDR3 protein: CASSLREDYEQYF. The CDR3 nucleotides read TGTGCCAGCAGCTTACGAGAGGACTACGAGCAGTACTTC.

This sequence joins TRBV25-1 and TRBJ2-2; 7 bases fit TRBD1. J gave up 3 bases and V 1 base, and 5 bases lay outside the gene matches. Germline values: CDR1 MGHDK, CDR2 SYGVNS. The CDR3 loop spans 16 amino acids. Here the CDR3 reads CASSESQGEYTGELFF. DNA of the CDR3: TGTGCCAGCAGTGAATCCCAGGGGGAATACACCGGGGAGCTGTTTTTT.

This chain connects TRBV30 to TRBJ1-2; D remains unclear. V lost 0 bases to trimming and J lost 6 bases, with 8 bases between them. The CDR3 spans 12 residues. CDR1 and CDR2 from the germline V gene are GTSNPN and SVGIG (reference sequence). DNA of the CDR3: TGTGCCTGGAGTGTGGGCCCCCATGGCTACACCTTC. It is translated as CAWSVGPHGYTF.

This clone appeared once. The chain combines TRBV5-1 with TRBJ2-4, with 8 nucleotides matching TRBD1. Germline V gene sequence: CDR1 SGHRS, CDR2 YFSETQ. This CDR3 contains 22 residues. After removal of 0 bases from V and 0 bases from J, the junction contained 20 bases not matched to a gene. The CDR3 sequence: CASSLATGADQEIRLAKNIQYF. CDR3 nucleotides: TGCGCCAGCAGCTTGGCGACAGGGGCTGACCAAGAGATTCGGCTAGCCAAAAACATTCAGTACTTC. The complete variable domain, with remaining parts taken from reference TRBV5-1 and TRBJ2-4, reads KAGVTQTPRYLIKTRGQQVTLSCSPISGHRSVSWYQQTPGQGLQFLFEYFSETQRNKGNFPGRFSGRQFSNSRSEMNVSTLELGDSALYLCASSLATGADQEIRLAKNIQYFGAGTRLSVL.

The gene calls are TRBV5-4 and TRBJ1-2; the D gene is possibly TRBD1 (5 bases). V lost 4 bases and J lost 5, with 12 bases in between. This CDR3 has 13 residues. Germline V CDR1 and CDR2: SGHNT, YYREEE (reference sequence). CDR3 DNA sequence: TGTGCCAGCAGCGCTGACAGTCTGTATGGCTACACCTTC. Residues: CASSADSLYGYTF. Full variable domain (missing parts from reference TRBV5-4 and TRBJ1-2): ETGVTQSPTHLIKTRGQQVTLRCSSQSGHNTVSWYQQALGQGPQFIFQYYREEENGRGNFPPRFSGLQFPNYSSELNVNALELDDSALYLCASSADSLYGYTFGSGTRLTVV.

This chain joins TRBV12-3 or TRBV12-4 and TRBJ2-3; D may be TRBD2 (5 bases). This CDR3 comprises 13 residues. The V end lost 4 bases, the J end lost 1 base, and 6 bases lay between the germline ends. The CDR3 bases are TGTGCCAGCAGTTATAGCGGCACAGATACGCAGTATTTT. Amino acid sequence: CASSYSGTDTQYF.

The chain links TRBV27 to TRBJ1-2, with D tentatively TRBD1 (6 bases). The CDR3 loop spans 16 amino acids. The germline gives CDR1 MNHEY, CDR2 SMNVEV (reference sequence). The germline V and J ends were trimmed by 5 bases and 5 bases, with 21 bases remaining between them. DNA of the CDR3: TGTGCCAGCAGTCCCGGGGTTTCGCAGGGGATTTATGGCTACACCTTC. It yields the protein CASSPGVSQGIYGYTF.

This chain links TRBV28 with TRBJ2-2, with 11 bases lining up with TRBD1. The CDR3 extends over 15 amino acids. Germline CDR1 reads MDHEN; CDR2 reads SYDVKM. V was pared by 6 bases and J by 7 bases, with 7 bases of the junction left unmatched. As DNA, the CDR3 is TGTGCCAGCAGCCGCAGGACAGGGGGCGGCGGGGAGCTGTTTTTT. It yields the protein CASSRRTGGGGELFF.

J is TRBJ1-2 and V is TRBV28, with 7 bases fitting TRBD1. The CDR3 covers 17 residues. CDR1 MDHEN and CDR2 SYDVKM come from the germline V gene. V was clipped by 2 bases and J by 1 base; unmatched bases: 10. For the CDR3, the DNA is TGTGCCAGCAGTTTAAGTAGGGGGGCAGGGGGTAACTATGGCTACACCTTC. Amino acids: CASSLSRGAGGNYGYTF.

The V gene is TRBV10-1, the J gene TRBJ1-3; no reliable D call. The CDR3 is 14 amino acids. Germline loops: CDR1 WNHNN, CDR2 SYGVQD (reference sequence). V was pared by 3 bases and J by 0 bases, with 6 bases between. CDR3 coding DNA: TGCGCCAGCAGTGACCCTAACTCTGGAAACACCATATATTTT. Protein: CASSDPNSGNTIYF.

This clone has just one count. The CDR3: CASSSGLAGVYNEQFF. As DNA, the CDR3 is TGTGCCAGCAGCTCGGGACTAGCGGGAGTATACAATGAGCAGTTCTTC. The chain uses TRBV7-9 and TRBJ2-1, with 14 bases that match TRBD2. The CDR3 contains 16 residues. Germline CDR1 reads SEHNR; CDR2 reads FQNEAQ (reference sequence). V lost 4 bases to trimming and J lost 4 bases; unmatched junction nucleotides: 3.

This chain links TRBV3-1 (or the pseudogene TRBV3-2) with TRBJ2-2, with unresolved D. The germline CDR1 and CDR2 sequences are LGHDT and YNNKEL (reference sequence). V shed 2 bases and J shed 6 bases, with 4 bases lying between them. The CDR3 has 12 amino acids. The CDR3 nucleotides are TGTGCCAGCAGCCAATCCGCCGGGGAGCTGTTTTTT. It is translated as CASSQSAGELFF.

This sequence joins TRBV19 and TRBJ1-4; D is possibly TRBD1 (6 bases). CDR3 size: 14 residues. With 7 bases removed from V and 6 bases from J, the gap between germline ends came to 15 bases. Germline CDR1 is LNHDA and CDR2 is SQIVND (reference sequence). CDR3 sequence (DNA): TGTGCCAGTACCGCGGACAGCGTTTATGAAAAACTGTTTTTT. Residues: CASTADSVYEKLFF.

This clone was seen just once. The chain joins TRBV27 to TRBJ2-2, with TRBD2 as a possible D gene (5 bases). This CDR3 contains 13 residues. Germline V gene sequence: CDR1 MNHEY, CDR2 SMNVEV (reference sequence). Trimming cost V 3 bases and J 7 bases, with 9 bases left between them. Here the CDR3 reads CASSFGGVGELFF. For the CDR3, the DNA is TGTGCCAGCAGTTTCGGAGGAGTCGGGGAGCTGTTTTTT.

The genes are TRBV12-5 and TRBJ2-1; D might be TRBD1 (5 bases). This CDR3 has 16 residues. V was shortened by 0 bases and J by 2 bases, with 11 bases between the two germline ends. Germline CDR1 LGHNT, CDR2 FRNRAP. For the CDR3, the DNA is TGTGCTAGTGGTTTGGTCGACGCAGGGCCCTACAATGAGCAGTTCTTC. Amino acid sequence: CASGLVDAGPYNEQFF.

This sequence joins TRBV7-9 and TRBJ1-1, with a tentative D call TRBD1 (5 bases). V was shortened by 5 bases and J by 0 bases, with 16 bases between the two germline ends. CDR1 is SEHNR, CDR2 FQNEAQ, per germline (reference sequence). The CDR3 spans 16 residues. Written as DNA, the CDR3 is TGTGCCAGCAGCGCTACCCTCGGACACTTGAACACTGAAGCTTTCTTT. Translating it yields CASSATLGHLNTEAFF.

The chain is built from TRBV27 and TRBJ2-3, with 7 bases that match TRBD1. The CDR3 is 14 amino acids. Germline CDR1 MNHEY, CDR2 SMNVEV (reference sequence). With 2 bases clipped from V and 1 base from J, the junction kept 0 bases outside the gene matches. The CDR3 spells CASSLQGGTDTQYF. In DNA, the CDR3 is TGTGCCAGCAGTTTACAGGGGGGCACAGATACGCAGTATTTT.